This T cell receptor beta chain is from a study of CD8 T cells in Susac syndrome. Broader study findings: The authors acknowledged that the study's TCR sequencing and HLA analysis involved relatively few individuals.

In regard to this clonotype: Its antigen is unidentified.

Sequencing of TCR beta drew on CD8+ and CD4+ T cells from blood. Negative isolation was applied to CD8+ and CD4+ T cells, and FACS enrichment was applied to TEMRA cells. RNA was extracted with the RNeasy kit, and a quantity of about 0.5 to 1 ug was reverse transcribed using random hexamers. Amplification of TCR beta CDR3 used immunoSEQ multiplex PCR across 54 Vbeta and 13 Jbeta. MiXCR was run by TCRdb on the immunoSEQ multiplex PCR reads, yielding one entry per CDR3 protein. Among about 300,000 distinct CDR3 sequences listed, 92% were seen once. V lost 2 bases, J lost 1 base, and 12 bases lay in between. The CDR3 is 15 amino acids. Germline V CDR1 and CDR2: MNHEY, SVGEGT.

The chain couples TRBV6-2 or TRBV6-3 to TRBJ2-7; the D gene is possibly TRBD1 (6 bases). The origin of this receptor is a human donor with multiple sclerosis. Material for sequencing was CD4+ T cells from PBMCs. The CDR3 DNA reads TGTGCCAGCAGTTACCCATCCACAGGGTCCTACGAGCAGTACTTC. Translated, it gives CASSYPSTGSYEQYF.